This TCR beta chain derives from a study of T cell changes during pregnancy in multiple sclerosis. V dropped 3 bases and J dropped 5; count of bases not matched to a gene: 1. The length of the CDR3 is 14 residues. CDR1 is SGHRS, CDR2 YFSETQ, per germline. Libraries were prepared by immunoSEQ multiplex PCR; TCRdb keeps only in-frame clonotypes and omits some of them. The data hold 65,000 to 85,000 clones, with roughly 90% observed a single time. The input for sequencing was peripheral blood, taken in the third trimester of pregnancy. The clonotype originates from a female donor with multiple sclerosis, enrolled in a pregnancy study. The rearrangement uses TRBV5-1 and TRBJ1-6; 8 bases fit TRBD1. The CDR3, as DNA: TGCGCCAGCAGCTGGGACAGGAATAATTCACCCCTCCACTTT. This sequence encodes CASSWDRNNSPLHF.